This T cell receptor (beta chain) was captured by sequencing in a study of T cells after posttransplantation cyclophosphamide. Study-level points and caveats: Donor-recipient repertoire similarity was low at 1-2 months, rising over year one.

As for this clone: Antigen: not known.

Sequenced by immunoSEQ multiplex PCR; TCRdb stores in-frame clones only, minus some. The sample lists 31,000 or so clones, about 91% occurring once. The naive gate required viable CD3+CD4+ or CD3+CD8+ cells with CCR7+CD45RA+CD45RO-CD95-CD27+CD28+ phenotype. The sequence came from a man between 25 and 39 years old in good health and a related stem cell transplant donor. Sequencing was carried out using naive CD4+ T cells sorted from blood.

The CDR3 sequence: CASLRRGVDTEAFF. DNA for the CDR3: TGTGCCAGCCTCCGCAGGGGGGTGGACACTGAAGCTTTCTTT. The chain uses TRBV19 and TRBJ1-1, with 7 bases fitting TRBD1. The germline CDR1 and CDR2 sequences are LNHDA and SQIVND (reference sequence). The ends lost 9 bases at V and 3 bases at J; junction bases unmatched: 10. CDR3 length: 14 residues.